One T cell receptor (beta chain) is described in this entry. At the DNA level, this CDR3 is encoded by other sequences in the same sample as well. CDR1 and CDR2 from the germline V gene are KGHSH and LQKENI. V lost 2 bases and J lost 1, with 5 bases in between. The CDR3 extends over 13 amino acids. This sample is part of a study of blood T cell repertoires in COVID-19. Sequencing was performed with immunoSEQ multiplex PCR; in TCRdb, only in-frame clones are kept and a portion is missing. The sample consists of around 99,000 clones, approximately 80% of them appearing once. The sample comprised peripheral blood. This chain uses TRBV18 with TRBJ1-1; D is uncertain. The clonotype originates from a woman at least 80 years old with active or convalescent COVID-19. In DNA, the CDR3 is TGTGCCAGCTCACCAGGAGGGAACACTGAAGCTTTCTTT. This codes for CASSPGGNTEAFF.